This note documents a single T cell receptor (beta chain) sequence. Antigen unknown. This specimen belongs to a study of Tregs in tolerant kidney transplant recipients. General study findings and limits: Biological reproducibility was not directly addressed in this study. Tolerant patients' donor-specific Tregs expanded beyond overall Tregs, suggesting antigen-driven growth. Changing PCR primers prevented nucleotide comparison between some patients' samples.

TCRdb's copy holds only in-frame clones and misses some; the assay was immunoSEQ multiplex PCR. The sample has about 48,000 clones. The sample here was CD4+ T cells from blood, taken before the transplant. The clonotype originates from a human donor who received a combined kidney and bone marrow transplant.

CDR3 DNA, as far as it was read: TGTGCCAGTAGTACCACAGGGGGGACTAGCGGAAGCTCCTACAATGAG. Its translation: CASSTTGGTSGSSYNE. The full CDR3 sequence reads CASSTTGGTSGSSYNEQFF. The chain has TRBV19 and TRBJ2-1; TRBD2 aligns across 11 bases. The read comes to an end 3 residues before the CDR3 does, leaving the germline J gene to fill in the end. In germline, CDR1 is LNHDA, CDR2 SQIVND (reference sequence). The trim removed 4 bases at V and 0 bases at J, leaving 11 bases unmatched. CDR3 size: 19 residues.